This T cell receptor (beta chain) originates from a study of radiation and T cells in renal cell carcinoma. Some clones are missing from TCRdb's copy, which holds only in-frame ones; the method was immunoSEQ multiplex PCR. The profile shows 50,000 to 70,000 clones, roughly 80% of them singletons. V was pared by 0 bases and J by 8 bases, with 16 bases between. Germline values: CDR1 SGHDN, CDR2 FVKESK. The CDR3 covers 15 residues. Time point noted: blood 4 weeks post-SBRT, at nephrectomy. Treatment described: 15 Gy SBRT to primary tumor, nephrectomy 4 weeks later. V is TRBV14 and J is TRBJ1-2; weak D call: TRBD1 (5 bases). The source of this sequence is a man between 60 and 75 years old with renal cell carcinoma. The sequenced sample was blood, obtained from a patient whose treatment included radiotherapy and nephrectomy. DNA of the CDR3: TGTGCCAGCAGCCAAGATCTTAGAGGTTGGGGCGGCTACACCTTC. Translated: CASSQDLRGWGGYTF.